These 25 T cell receptor beta chains were all obtained from the same sample, sequenced in a study of T-cell reconstitution after alpha-beta-depleted transplantation in children. TCRbeta library preparation incorporated unique molecular identifiers. TCRdb passed the PCR reads through MiXCR, listing each CDR3 protein once. The sample holds more than 200,000 distinct CDR3 sequences; approximately 17% are singletons and the top ten take around 45%. The specimen was PBMCs, mostly from graft donor cells, collected 360 days after TCRalphabeta/CD19-depleted stem cell transplant. The receptors originated from a male patient under 10 years old who had a stem cell transplant for acute lymphoblastic leukemia, so the T cells may come from the graft donor.

The chain combines TRBV4-3 with TRBJ2-1; D gene uncertain. This CDR3 is built from 14 residues. The V gene's germline CDR1 is LGHNA and CDR2 YSLEER. V was clipped by 0 bases and J by 8 bases, with 11 bases between them. This chain's CDR3 is CASSQDAAHYEQFF. The DNA for the CDR3 is TGCGCCAGCAGCCAAGATGCGGCCCATTATGAGCAGTTCTTC.

This clonotype was found a few times. The J gene is TRBJ2-3, the V gene TRBV4-1; D unclear. The CDR3 length is 13 residues. The V end lost 2 bases, the J end lost 2 bases, and 5 bases lay between the germline ends. CDR1 MGHRA and CDR2 YSYEKL come from the germline V gene. CDR3 nucleotide sequence: TGCGCCAGCAGCCAACCGAACACAGATACGCAGTATTTT. Translating it yields CASSQPNTDTQYF.

This clonotype was observed a handful of times. The chain links TRBV28 to TRBJ2-7; the match to TRBD2 covers 13 bases. The CDR3 loop spans 14 amino acids. The germline gives CDR1 MDHEN, CDR2 SYDVKM. Losses at the gene ends were 4 bases for V and 7 bases for J; bases not matched to a gene: 4. In DNA, the CDR3 is TGTGCCAGCAGTTCTTGGACTAGCGGGGGAGAGCAGTACTTC. It is translated as CASSSWTSGGEQYF.

This clonotype was seen a handful of times. The rearrangement uses TRBV7-9 and TRBJ2-6, with D perhaps matching TRBD1 (5 bases). The germline CDR1 and CDR2 sequences are SEHNR and FQNEAQ (reference sequence). Trimming took off 5 bases at V and 1 base at J, with 9 bases between the two ends. The CDR3 extends over 15 amino acids. DNA for the CDR3: TGTGCCAGCAGCCCAGGGAATTCTGGGGCCAACGTCCTGACTTTC. Protein product: CASSPGNSGANVLTF.

This clonotype came up a few times. The chain carries TRBV7-9 and TRBJ2-1, with TRBD1 identical over 7 bases. The CDR3 consists of 13 residues. V gave up 2 bases and J gave up 8 bases; unmatched junction bases: 3. Looked up from germline, CDR1 is SEHNR and CDR2 is FQNEAQ (reference sequence). The DNA of the CDR3 is TGTGCCAGCAGCTTAAGGGGGCTGGATGAGCAGTTCTTC. Translation: CASSLRGLDEQFF.

The chain joins TRBV5-1 to TRBJ2-2; the match to TRBD1 covers 8 bases. The germline CDR1 and CDR2 sequences are SGHRS and YFSETQ. Trimming at V came to 4 bases and at J to 3 bases, leaving 2 bases not matched to a gene. There are 14 residues in the CDR3. The CDR3 DNA follows: TGCGCCAGCAGCGACAGGGGATACACCGGGGAGCTGTTTTTT. Translating gives CASSDRGYTGELFF.

The J gene is TRBJ2-3, the V gene TRBV20-1; D unresolved. CDR1 and CDR2 (germline): DFQATT, SNEGSKA (reference sequence). Trimming took 2 bases from V and 0 from J, leaving 3 bases between them. This CDR3 region has 12 residues. Here the CDR3 DNA reads TGCAGTGCTAGACTTAGCACAGATACGCAGTATTTT. This translates into CSARLSTDTQYF.

This clonotype appeared a few times. The V call is TRBV28, the J call TRBJ2-7, with D possibly called TRBD1 or TRBD2 (5 bases each). Per germline, CDR1 MDHEN and CDR2 SYDVKM. This CDR3 contains 15 residues. V gave up 4 bases and J gave up 2 bases, with 15 bases separating them. Here the CDR3 DNA reads TGTGCCAGCAGTTCCTCCGGGACGGACACCTACGAGCAGTACTTC. Translated, it gives CASSSSGTDTYEQYF. Filled out from reference TRBV28 and TRBJ2-7, the complete variable domain reads DVKVTQSSRYLVKRTGEKVFLECVQDMDHENMFWYRQDPGLGLRLIYFSYDVKMKEKGDIPEGYSVSREKKERFSLILESASTNQTSMYLCASSSSGTDTYEQYFGPGTRLTVT.

This chain joins TRBV30 and TRBJ1-2, with 9 bases that match TRBD1. Trimming removed 2 bases from V and 1 base from J; junction bases left unmatched: 11. In germline, CDR1 is GTSNPN, CDR2 SVGIG (reference sequence). CDR3 length equals 17 residues. CDR3 region: CAWSKRQGVTLNYGYTF. As DNA, the CDR3 is TGTGCCTGGAGTAAACGACAGGGGGTAACCCTTAACTATGGCTACACCTTC.

The chain uses TRBV29-1 and TRBJ1-1, with D unresolved. V lost 2 bases, J lost 1 base, and 11 bases lay in between. This CDR3 has 14 amino acids. The V gene's germline CDR1 is SQVTM and CDR2 ANQGSEA. For the CDR3, the DNA is TGCAGCGTTGAATTGTGGGCAGAGAACACTGAAGCTTTCTTT. This codes for CSVELWAENTEAFF.

The chain recombines TRBV24-1 with TRBJ2-1, with a weak D call TRBD2 (6 bases). Germline V gene data show CDR1 as KGHDR and CDR2 as SFDVKD. The CDR3 consists of 15 residues. V lost 7 bases, J lost 5 bases, and 17 bases lay in between. The CDR3 is CATRKSGGEDNEQFF. As DNA, the CDR3 is TGTGCCACCAGAAAGAGCGGAGGGGAGGACAATGAGCAGTTCTTC.

This rearrangement joins TRBV29-1 to TRBJ2-3; no clear D. The germline V and J ends were trimmed by 4 bases and 1 base, with 9 bases remaining between them. Germline V lookup: CDR1 SQVTM, CDR2 ANQGSEA. The CDR3 consists of 13 residues. The CDR3 loop reads CSVGGYRTDTQYF. DNA of the CDR3: TGCAGCGTTGGGGGTTACCGCACAGATACGCAGTATTTT.

The V and J genes are TRBV4-2 and TRBJ2-3, with 11 bases identical to TRBD2. Germline-derived CDR1 and CDR2 are LGHNA and YNFKEQ. Trimming removed 1 base from V and 6 bases from J; junction bases left unmatched: 6. The CDR3 runs 16 residues. The CDR3 here is CASSQASSGGVDTQYF. CDR3 nucleotide sequence: TGTGCCAGCAGCCAAGCGAGTAGCGGGGGGGTGGATACGCAGTATTTT.

This clonotype was detected a few times. The CDR3 DNA sequence: TGCAGCGGCGGGAGCAGGGGGACCTACAATGAGCAGTTCTTC. Residues: CSGGSRGTYNEQFF. The rearrangement links TRBV29-1 to TRBJ2-1; D could derive from TRBD1 or TRBD2 (7 bases each). This CDR3 is 14 amino acids long. Germline CDR1 reads SQVTM; CDR2 reads ANQGSEA. V was cut by 7 bases and J by 2 bases, with 15 bases left in between.

This clonotype was seen a few times. This chain connects TRBV12-3 or TRBV12-4 to TRBJ2-7; a possible D gene is TRBD1 (6 bases). V was clipped by 2 bases and J by 0 bases, with 11 bases between them. This CDR3 contains 15 residues. For the CDR3, the DNA is TGTGCCAGCAGTTTACCGGACAGTGGCTCCTACGAGCAGTACTTC. Protein product: CASSLPDSGSYEQYF.

This chain connects TRBV7-2 to TRBJ2-2; the match to TRBD2 covers 11 bases. Germline CDR1 is SGHTA and CDR2 is FQGNSA. The V segment lost 7 bases and the J segment 5 bases; nucleotides outside the gene matches: 6. The CDR3 runs 15 residues. In DNA, the CDR3 is TGTGCCAGCAATAAACTAGCGGGGGCAACCGGGGAGCTGTTTTTT. Its protein product is CASNKLAGATGELFF.

In its sample, this clonotype was seen once. A read error may be the cause here, since a much bigger clone is one base away. The conserved phenylalanine or tryptophan normally closing the CDR3 is absent here, so this likely arose from a read error. This rearrangement joins TRBV12-3 or TRBV12-4 to TRBJ1-1; D is perhaps TRBD1 (5 bases). The V end was cut by 1 base, the J end by 4 bases, with 7 bases between. This CDR3 spans 13 amino acids. CDR3: CASSLGGGTEAFC. CDR3 sequence (DNA): TGTGCCAGCAGTTTAGGGGGCGGCACTGAAGCTTTCTGT.

V usage is TRBV12-3 or TRBV12-4 and J usage is TRBJ2-3; 7 nucleotides agree with TRBD2. The CDR3 sequence is 12 residues long. J lost 9 bases, V lost 4 bases, and 4 bases had no gene match. The CDR3 region has the DNA TGTGCCAGCAGTTGGACTAGTGCGACGCAGTATTTT. Translated: CASSWTSATQYF.

The table lists this clonotype with a count of one. The rearrangement joins TRBV29-1 to TRBJ2-5, with 7 nucleotides matching TRBD2. The CDR3 is 14 residues long. The J segment lost 5 bases and the V segment lost 6 bases, leaving 12 bases of the junction unmatched. Germline V gene sequence: CDR1 SQVTM, CDR2 ANQGSEA. CDR3 residues: CSVVGGSLGETQYF. The CDR3 bases are TGCAGCGTAGTGGGGGGGAGCCTTGGTGAGACCCAGTACTTC.

The chain joins TRBV27 to TRBJ1-5; D unresolved. CDR3 length: 14 amino acids. The germline V and J ends were trimmed by 4 bases and 3 bases, with 10 bases remaining between them. The germline V gene has CDR1 MNHEY and CDR2 SMNVEV (reference sequence). CDR3 amino acids: CASSSTQYNQPQHF. CDR3 nucleotides: TGTGCCAGCAGTTCCACGCAGTACAATCAGCCCCAGCATTTT.

This clonotype turned up a few times. CDR3 DNA sequence: TGTGCCAGCAGCCTCAAATTCGAACGGCGGGGGGAAGGAACCGGGGAGCTGTTTTTT. This encodes CASSLKFERRGEGTGELFF. The V gene is TRBV7-7, the J gene TRBJ2-2, with 8 bases fitting TRBD2. CDR1 is SSHAT, CDR2 FNYEAQ, per germline (reference sequence). The CDR3 extends over 19 amino acids. V shed 5 bases and J 5 bases; nucleotides not matched to a gene: 19.

The gene calls are TRBV5-1 and TRBJ1-5; 10 nucleotides agree with TRBD1. The CDR3 is 14 residues long. V trimming: 2 bases; J trimming: 7 bases; junction bases outside the gene matches: 3. CDR1 is SGHRS, CDR2 YFSETQ, per germline. The CDR3 loop reads CASSFGQGGQPQHF. The CDR3 DNA reads as TGCGCCAGCAGCTTCGGACAGGGGGGCCAGCCCCAGCATTTT. Variable domain in full (rest from reference TRBV5-1 and TRBJ1-5): KAGVTQTPRYLIKTRGQQVTLSCSPISGHRSVSWYQQTPGQGLQFLFEYFSETQRNKGNFPGRFSGRQFSNSRSEMNVSTLELGDSALYLCASSFGQGGQPQHFGDGTRLSIL.

In its sample, this clonotype was seen a few times. The rearrangement links TRBV4-3 to TRBJ1-5; tentatively, D is TRBD1 (6 bases). V was cut by 0 bases and J by 6 bases, with 18 bases left in between. The CDR3 is made up of 17 amino acids. Per germline, CDR1 LGHNA and CDR2 YSLEER. CDR3 region: CASSQDLITGPFQPQHF. CDR3 sequence (DNA): TGCGCCAGCAGCCAAGATCTTATAACAGGGCCTTTTCAGCCCCAGCATTTT.

The chain is built from TRBV27 and TRBJ1-5; a possible D gene is TRBD1 (5 bases). The CDR3 covers 15 residues. Germline V gene sequence: CDR1 MNHEY, CDR2 SMNVEV (reference sequence). V was trimmed by 7 bases and J by 6 bases, leaving 19 bases between them. CDR3 loop: CASKPPKRGGQPQHF. Written as DNA, the CDR3 is TGTGCCAGCAAACCGCCAAAAAGGGGAGGTCAGCCCCAGCATTTT.

This chain links TRBV12-3 or TRBV12-4 with TRBJ1-4, with TRBD1 as a possible D gene (5 bases). Trimming took 4 bases from V and 8 from J, leaving 11 bases between them. CDR3 length: 13 residues. The CDR3 loop is CASSSREFEKLFF. The CDR3 coding sequence is TGTGCCAGCAGTTCCAGGGAATTCGAAAAACTGTTTTTT.